This T cell receptor beta chain was sequenced for a study of cytomegalovirus exposure and HLA in healthy donors. PCR primers comprised 60 Vbeta and 13 Jbeta primers. TCRdb keeps only in-frame clones here, not all; method: immunoSEQ multiplex PCR. The data hold about 160,000 clones, with 80% observed a single time. The receptor was derived from a male donor in good health and CMV-seropositive. Sequenced input: PBMCs.

The CDR3 loop is CASNEAGTVSYEQYF. The CDR3 DNA reads TGTGCCAGTAATGAGGCAGGGACAGTTTCCTACGAGCAGTACTTC. The V gene is TRBV6-6, the J gene TRBJ2-5; 7 nucleotides line up with TRBD1. The last part of the DNA fits TRBJ2-7 better; the J call may be wrong. Germline CDR1 MNHNY, CDR2 SVGAGI (reference sequence). CDR3 size: 15 residues.